The following is a T cell receptor (beta chain) sequence with its context. Clones were read by immunoSEQ multiplex PCR, and TCRdb kept only the in-frame ones, dropping some. The sample records roughly 250,000 clones, more than 65% being singletons. Germline assignment: CDR1 MGHRA and CDR2 YSYEKL. J gave up 2 bases and V 4 bases, and 12 bases lay outside the gene matches. This CDR3 is built from 18 residues. This record comes from a study of blood T cell repertoires in COVID-19. At the level of the study: The analysed material was cDNA or gDNA that came from T cells, B-cell-depleted T cells, or PBMCs.

The chain uses TRBV4-1 and TRBJ2-4; 9 bases are shared with TRBD1. Specimen: peripheral blood. This clonotype originated in a woman in her forties with active or convalescent COVID-19. CDR3 sequence reads: CASSPNPQGAMTKNIQYF. CDR3 bases: TGCGCCAGCAGCCCTAACCCACAGGGGGCAATGACCAAAAACATTCAGTACTTC.